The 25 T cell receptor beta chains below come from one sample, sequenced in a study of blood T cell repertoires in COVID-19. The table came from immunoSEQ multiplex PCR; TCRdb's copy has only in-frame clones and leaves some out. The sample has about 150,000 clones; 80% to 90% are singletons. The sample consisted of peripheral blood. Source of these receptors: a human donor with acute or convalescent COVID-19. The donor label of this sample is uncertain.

CDR3 coding DNA: TGTGCCAGCAGCTCAGAGGGGACAGGGGGCGAGGTCTGGGAGACCCAGTACTTC. Its protein is CASSSEGTGGEVWETQYF. The rearrangement links TRBV11-3 to TRBJ2-5, with 12 bases that match TRBD1. This CDR3 is built from 18 residues. Germline-derived CDR1 and CDR2 are SGHNT and YENEEA. The trim removed 4 bases at V and 5 bases at J, leaving 14 bases unmatched.

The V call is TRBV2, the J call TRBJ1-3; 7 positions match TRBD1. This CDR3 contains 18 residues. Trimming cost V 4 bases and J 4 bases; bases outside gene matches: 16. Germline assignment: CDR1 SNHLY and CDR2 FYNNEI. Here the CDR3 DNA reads TGTGCCAGCAGTGTGTCAGAACAGGGGAACCCCTCAGGAAACACCATATATTTT. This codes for CASSVSEQGNPSGNTIYF.

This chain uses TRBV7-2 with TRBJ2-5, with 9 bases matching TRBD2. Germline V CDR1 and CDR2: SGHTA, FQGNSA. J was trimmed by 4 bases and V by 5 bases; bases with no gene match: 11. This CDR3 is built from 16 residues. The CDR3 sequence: CASSIVASGNRETQYF. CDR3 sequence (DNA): TGTGCCAGCAGCATAGTCGCTAGCGGGAATCGAGAGACCCAGTACTTC.

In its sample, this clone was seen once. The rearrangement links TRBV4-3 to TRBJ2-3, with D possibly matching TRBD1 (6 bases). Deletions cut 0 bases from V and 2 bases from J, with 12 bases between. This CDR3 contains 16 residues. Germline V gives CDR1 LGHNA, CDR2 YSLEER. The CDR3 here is CASSQDAGGITDTQYF. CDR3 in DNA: TGCGCCAGCAGCCAAGATGCTGGGGGCATCACAGATACGCAGTATTTT.

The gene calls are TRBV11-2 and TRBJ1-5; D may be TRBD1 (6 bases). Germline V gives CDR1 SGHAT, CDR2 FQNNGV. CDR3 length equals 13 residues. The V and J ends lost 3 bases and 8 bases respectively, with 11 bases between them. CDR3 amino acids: CASSFTGREPQHF. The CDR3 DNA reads TGTGCCAGCAGCTTTACAGGGAGGGAGCCCCAGCATTTT.

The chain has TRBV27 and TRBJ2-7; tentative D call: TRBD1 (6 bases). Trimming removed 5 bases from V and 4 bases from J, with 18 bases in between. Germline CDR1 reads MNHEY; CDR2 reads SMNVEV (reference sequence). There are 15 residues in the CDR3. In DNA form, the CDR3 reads TGTGCCAGCAGTCTTAAACCGGGACACCGTTACGAGCAGTACGTC. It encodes CASSLKPGHRYEQYV.

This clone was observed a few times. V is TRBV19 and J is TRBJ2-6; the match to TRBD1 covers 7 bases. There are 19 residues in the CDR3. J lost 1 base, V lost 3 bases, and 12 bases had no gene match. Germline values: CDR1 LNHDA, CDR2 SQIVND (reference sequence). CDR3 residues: CASSIGWARGKSGANVLTF. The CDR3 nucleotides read TGTGCCAGTAGTATCGGGTGGGCCAGGGGGAAGTCTGGGGCCAACGTCCTGACTTTC.

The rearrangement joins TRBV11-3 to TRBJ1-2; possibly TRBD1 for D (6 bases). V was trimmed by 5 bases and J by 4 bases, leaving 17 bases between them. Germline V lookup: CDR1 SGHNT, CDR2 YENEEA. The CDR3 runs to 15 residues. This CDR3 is CASSPLGGARYGYTF. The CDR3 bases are TGTGCCAGCAGCCCACTTGGGGGGGCGCGCTATGGCTACACCTTC.

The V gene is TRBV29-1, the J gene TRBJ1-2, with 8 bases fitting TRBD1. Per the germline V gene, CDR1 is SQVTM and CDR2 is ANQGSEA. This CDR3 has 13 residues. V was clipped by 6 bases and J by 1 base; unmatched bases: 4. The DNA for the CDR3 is TGCAGCGTCCCCGGACAGGGTAACTATGGCTACACCTTC. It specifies CSVPGQGNYGYTF.

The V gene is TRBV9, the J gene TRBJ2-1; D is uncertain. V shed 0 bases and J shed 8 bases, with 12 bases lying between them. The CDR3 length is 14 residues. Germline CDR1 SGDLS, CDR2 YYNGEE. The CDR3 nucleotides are TGTGCCAGCAGCGTAGGGTTCGAAGGAGATGAGCAGTTCTTC. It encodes CASSVGFEGDEQFF.

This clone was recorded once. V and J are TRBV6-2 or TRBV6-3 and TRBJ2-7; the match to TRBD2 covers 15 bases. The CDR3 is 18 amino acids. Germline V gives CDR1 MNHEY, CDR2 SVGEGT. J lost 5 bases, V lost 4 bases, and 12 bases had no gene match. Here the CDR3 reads CASSSLGLAGGPVDEQYF. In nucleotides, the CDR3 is TGTGCCAGCAGTTCCCTCGGACTAGCGGGGGGGCCCGTTGACGAGCAGTACTTC.

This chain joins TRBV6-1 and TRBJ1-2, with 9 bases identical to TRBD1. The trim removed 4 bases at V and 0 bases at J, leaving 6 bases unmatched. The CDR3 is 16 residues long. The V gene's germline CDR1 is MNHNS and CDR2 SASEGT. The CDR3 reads CASSGQGGPTNYGYTF. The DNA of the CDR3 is TGTGCCAGCAGTGGACAGGGGGGACCTACTAACTATGGCTACACCTTC.

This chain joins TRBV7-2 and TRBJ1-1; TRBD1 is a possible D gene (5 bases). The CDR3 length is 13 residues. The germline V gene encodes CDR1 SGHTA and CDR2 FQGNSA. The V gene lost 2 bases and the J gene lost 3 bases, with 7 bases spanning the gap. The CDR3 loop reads CASSLQQDTEAFF. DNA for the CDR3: TGTGCCAGCAGCTTACAACAGGACACTGAAGCTTTCTTT. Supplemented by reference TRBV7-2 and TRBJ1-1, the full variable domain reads GAGVSQSPSNKVTEKGKDVELRCDPISGHTALYWYRQSLGQGLEFLIYFQGNSAPDKSGLPSDRFSAERTGGSVSTLTIQRTQQEDSAVYLCASSLQQDTEAFFGQGTRLTVV.

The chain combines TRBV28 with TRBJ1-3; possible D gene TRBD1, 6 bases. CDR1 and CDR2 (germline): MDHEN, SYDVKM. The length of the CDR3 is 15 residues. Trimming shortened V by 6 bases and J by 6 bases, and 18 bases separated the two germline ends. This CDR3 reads CASSSFKTGLNTIYF. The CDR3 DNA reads TGTGCCAGCAGCTCCTTTAAGACAGGCCTAAACACCATATATTTT.

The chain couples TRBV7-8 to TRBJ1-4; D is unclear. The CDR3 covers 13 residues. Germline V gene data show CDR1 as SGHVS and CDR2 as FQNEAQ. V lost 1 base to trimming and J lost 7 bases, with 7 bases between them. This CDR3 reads CASSLGPGEKLFF. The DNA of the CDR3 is TGTGCCAGCAGCTTAGGCCCAGGTGAAAAACTGTTTTTT.

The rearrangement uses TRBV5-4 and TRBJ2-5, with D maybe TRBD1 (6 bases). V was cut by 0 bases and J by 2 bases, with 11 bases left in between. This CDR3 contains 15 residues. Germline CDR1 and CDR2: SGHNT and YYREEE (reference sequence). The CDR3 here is CASSLGTATQETQYF. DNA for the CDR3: TGTGCCAGCAGCTTGGGGACAGCAACTCAAGAGACCCAGTACTTC.

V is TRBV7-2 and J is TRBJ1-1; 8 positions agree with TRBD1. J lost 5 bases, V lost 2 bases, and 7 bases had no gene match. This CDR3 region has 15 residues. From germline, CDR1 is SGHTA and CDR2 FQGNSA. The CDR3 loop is CASSLSGGARTEAFF. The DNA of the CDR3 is TGTGCCAGCAGCTTATCAGGGGGCGCACGGACTGAAGCTTTCTTT.

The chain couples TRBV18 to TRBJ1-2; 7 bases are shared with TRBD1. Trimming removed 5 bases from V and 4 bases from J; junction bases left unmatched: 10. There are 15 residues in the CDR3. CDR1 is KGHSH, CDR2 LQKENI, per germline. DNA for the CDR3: TGTGCCAGCTCATATGAGACAGGGCAACTCTATGGCTACACCTTC. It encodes CASSYETGQLYGYTF.

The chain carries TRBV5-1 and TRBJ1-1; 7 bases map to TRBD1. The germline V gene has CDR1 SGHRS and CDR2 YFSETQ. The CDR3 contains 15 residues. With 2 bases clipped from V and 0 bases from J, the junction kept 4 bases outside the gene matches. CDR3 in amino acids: CASSFKTGMNTEAFF. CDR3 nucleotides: TGCGCCAGCAGCTTCAAGACAGGGATGAACACTGAAGCTTTCTTT.

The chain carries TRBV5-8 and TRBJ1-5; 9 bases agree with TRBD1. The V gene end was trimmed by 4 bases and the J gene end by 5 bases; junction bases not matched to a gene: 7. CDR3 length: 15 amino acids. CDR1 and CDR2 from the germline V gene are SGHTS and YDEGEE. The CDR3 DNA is TGTGCCAGCAGCGCACAGGGGGCAGCGCATCAGCCCCAGCATTTT. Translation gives CASSAQGAAHQPQHF.

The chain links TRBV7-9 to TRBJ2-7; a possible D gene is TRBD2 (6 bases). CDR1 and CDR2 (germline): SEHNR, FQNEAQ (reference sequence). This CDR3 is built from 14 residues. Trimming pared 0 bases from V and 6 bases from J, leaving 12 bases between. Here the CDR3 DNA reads TGTGCCAGCAGCTTAGCGGAGGGTAACGGCGAGCAGTACTTC. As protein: CASSLAEGNGEQYF.

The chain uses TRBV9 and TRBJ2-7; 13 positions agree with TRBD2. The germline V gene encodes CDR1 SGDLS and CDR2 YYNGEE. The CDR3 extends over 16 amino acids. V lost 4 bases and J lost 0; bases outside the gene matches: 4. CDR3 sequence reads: CASSPRLAGGSYEQYF. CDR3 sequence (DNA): TGTGCCAGCAGCCCGAGACTAGCGGGGGGCTCCTACGAGCAGTACTTC.

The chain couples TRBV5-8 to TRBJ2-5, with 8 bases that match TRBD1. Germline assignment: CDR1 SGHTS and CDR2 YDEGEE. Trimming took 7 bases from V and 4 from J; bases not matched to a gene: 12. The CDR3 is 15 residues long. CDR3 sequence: CASGLDRVGGETQYF. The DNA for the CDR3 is TGTGCCAGCGGCCTGGACAGGGTGGGTGGAGAGACCCAGTACTTC.

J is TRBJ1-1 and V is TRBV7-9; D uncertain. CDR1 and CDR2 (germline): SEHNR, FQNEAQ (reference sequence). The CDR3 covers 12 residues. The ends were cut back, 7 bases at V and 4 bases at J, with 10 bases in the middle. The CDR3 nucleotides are TGTGCCAGCAACTTGGGAGGCACTGAAGCTTTCTTT. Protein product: CASNLGGTEAFF. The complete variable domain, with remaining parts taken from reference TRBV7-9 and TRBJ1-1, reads DTGVSQNPRHKITKRGQNVTFRCDPISEHNRLYWYRQTLGQGPEFLTYFQNEAQLEKSRLLSDRFSAERPKGSFSTLEIQRTEQGDSAMYLCASNLGGTEAFFGQGTRLTVV.

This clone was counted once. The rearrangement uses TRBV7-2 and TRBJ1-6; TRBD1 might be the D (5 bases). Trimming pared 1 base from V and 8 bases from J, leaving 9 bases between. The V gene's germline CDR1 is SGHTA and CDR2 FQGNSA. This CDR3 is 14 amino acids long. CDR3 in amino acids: CASSLGGDYSPLHF. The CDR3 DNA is TGTGCCAGCAGCTTAGGGGGGGATTATTCACCCCTCCACTTT.